The 18 T cell receptor beta chains in this list originate from one sample, sequenced in a study of shared clonotypes between healthy human individuals (TCRdb year 2020). Libraries were made using the immunoSEQ multiplex PCR assay. Imported from immuneACCESS, the table was reduced by TCRdb to in-frame sequences with V and J called. These copies leave out some clones; in studies compared against another copy, an unresolved V gene accounts for under half, and the cause of the remainder is not known. Present in this sample are about 770,000 clones, 72% of which were seen just once. The top ten constitute about 1.7% of the sample. Sequencing was carried out using memory CD4+ T cells sorted from blood. The sample's cell subset or site label, decoded: CD45RA-negative fraction. The receptors derive from a woman aged 30 to 39 in good health.

This clone showed up many times. The chain combines TRBV5-1 with TRBJ2-1; D is possibly TRBD1 or TRBD2 (5 bases each). The germline CDR1 and CDR2 sequences are SGHRS and YFSETQ. The length of the CDR3 is 14 residues. Trimming removed 4 bases at V and 4 bases at J, with 12 bases between. CDR3 residues: CASSLGDPYNEQFF. DNA of the CDR3: TGCGCCAGCAGCCTCGGGGACCCTTACAATGAGCAGTTCTTC. Complete variable domain (other parts from reference TRBV5-1 and TRBJ2-1): KAGVTQTPRYLIKTRGQQVTLSCSPISGHRSVSWYQQTPGQGLQFLFEYFSETQRNKGNFPGRFSGRQFSNSRSEMNVSTLELGDSALYLCASSLGDPYNEQFFGPGTRLTVL.

This clone was counted many times. V gene TRBV7-6 combines with J gene TRBJ1-3; no clear D gene. V was clipped by 1 base and J by 0 bases, with 10 bases between them. This CDR3 comprises 16 residues. Germline V gives CDR1 SGHVS, CDR2 FNYEAQ. In DNA, the CDR3 is TGTGCCAGCAGCTTAGAAGCAGTAAACTCTGGAAACACCATATATTTT. It yields the protein CASSLEAVNSGNTIYF.

The chain combines TRBV2 with TRBJ2-7; 11 bases match TRBD2. Germline CDR1 is SNHLY and CDR2 is FYNNEI. The CDR3 is made up of 13 amino acids. The ends lost 6 bases at V and 3 bases at J; junction bases unmatched: 1. The CDR3 DNA is TGTGCCAGCAGGACTAGCGGGAACTACGAGCAGTACTTC. Its translation: CASRTSGNYEQYF.

In its sample, this clone was seen a few times. The chain employs TRBV6-4 and TRBJ2-2; D call uncertain. Trimming pared 3 bases from V and 1 base from J, leaving 3 bases between. The CDR3 runs 13 residues. Germline assignment: CDR1 MRHNA and CDR2 SNTAGT. In DNA form, the CDR3 reads TGTGCCAGCAGTGAAGGGAACACCGGGGAGCTGTTTTTT. Protein sequence: CASSEGNTGELFF.

This clone was found a few times. The chain couples TRBV25-1 to TRBJ1-1; D is unclear. The CDR3 is 12 residues long. V gave up 7 bases and J gave up 0 bases, with 6 bases separating them. Germline V gives CDR1 MGHDK, CDR2 SYGVNS. The CDR3 sequence: CASKKMNTEAFF. The CDR3 DNA follows: TGTGCCAGCAAGAAAATGAACACTGAAGCTTTCTTT.

This clone showed up just a few times. The gene calls are TRBV28 and TRBJ2-7, with 8 nucleotides matching TRBD2. V was pared by 1 base and J by 4 bases, with 9 bases of the junction left unmatched. Germline values: CDR1 MDHEN, CDR2 SYDVKM. The CDR3 is 16 amino acids. Here the CDR3 reads CASSLYLAGILYEQYF. The CDR3, as DNA: TGTGCCAGCAGTTTATACTTAGCGGGAATTTTATACGAGCAGTACTTC.

Remarks on this clone: With a far larger clone one base away, a read error is the likely cause. V is TRBV4-2 and J is TRBJ1-1; D is unresolved. Trimming pared 1 base from V and 1 base from J, leaving 7 bases between. From germline, CDR1 is LGHNA and CDR2 YNFKEQ. CDR3 size: 14 residues. DNA for the CDR3: TGTGCCAGCAGCCAAGTAACAGCGAACACTGAAGCTTTCTTT. Its protein is CASSQVTANTEAFF.

The chain links TRBV11-2 to TRBJ2-1, with TRBD1 as a possible D gene (5 bases). CDR1 and CDR2 from the germline V gene are SGHAT and FQNNGV. The CDR3 covers 15 residues. V lost 4 bases to trimming and J lost 4 bases, with 14 bases between them. CDR3 sequence reads: CASSSVQGRYNEQFF. In DNA form, the CDR3 reads TGTGCCAGCAGCTCTGTCCAGGGAAGGTACAATGAGCAGTTCTTC.

This clone was recorded a few times. V usage is TRBV28 and J usage is TRBJ2-7, with 10 bases fitting TRBD1. Germline-derived CDR1 and CDR2 are MDHEN and SYDVKM. The CDR3 consists of 14 residues. The V segment lost 10 bases and the J segment 7 bases; nucleotides outside the gene matches: 13. The CDR3 here is CATVKGTGAGEQYF. CDR3 sequence (DNA): TGTGCCACAGTCAAGGGGACAGGGGCTGGTGAGCAGTACTTC.

The chain joins TRBV6-5 to TRBJ2-7; 7 bases align to TRBD2. Per germline, CDR1 MNHEY and CDR2 SVGAGI. V lost 0 bases to trimming and J lost 3 bases; unmatched junction nucleotides: 8. The CDR3 spans 16 residues. Here the CDR3 reads CASSYSRTSFFYEQYF. The CDR3 nucleotides are TGTGCCAGCAGTTACTCGAGGACTAGTTTCTTCTACGAGCAGTACTTC.

The chain recombines TRBV18 with TRBJ1-5; tentative D call: TRBD1 (5 bases). The CDR3 extends over 14 amino acids. The germline V gene encodes CDR1 KGHSH and CDR2 LQKENI. V gave up 4 bases and J gave up 7 bases, with 14 bases separating them. The chain's CDR3 is CASSLSGQGQPQHF. The CDR3 coding sequence is TGTGCCAGCTCACTGAGTGGTCAGGGCCAGCCCCAGCATTTT.

This clone was picked up one time. The CDR3 reads CASSHRLAGEETQYF. The CDR3, as DNA: TGTGCCAGCAGCCACCGACTAGCGGGAGAAGAGACCCAGTACTTC. The chain uses TRBV9 and TRBJ2-5; 12 nucleotides match TRBD2. V shed 4 bases and J 3 bases; nucleotides not matched to a gene: 4. Germline CDR1 SGDLS, CDR2 YYNGEE. This CDR3 comprises 15 residues.

CDR3 in DNA: TGCGCCAGTAAGACTTGGGGGGCAACTAATGAAAAACTGTTTTTT. Translating it yields CASKTWGATNEKLFF. V and J are TRBV4-1 and TRBJ1-4; TRBD1 is a possible D gene (5 bases). Germline V gene lookup returns CDR1 MGHRA and CDR2 YSYEKL. CDR3 length: 15 amino acids. V was trimmed by 9 bases and J by 0 bases, leaving 14 bases between them.

The rearrangement links TRBV2 to TRBJ2-7; D may match TRBD1 or TRBD2 (5 bases each). Deletions cut 1 base from V and 0 bases from J, with 13 bases between. Germline V CDR1 and CDR2: SNHLY, FYNNEI. CDR3 size: 16 residues. The CDR3: CASSEESRDHSYEQYF. CDR3 DNA sequence: TGTGCCAGCAGTGAAGAAAGCCGGGACCACTCCTACGAGCAGTACTTC.

This clone was recorded once. The genes are TRBV11-2 and TRBJ2-7; D may match TRBD1 or TRBD2 (5 bases each). Trimming removed 0 bases from V and 4 bases from J, with 13 bases in between. This CDR3 spans 15 amino acids. The germline V gene encodes CDR1 SGHAT and CDR2 FQNNGV. DNA for the CDR3: TGTGCCAGCAGCTTAGAAGAGTGGGACGGATACGAGCAGTACTTC. This gives the protein CASSLEEWDGYEQYF.

This chain connects TRBV28 to TRBJ2-7; D remains ambiguous. Trimming stripped 3 bases from V and 2 bases from J, with 11 bases between. Germline-derived CDR1 and CDR2 are MDHEN and SYDVKM. The CDR3 runs 14 residues. The CDR3 is CASSFFTMTYEQYF. CDR3 DNA: TGTGCCAGCAGTTTTTTCACCATGACCTACGAGCAGTACTTC.

The sample holds a few counts of this clone. The chain employs TRBV19 and TRBJ2-2, with D uncertain. Germline lookup yields CDR1 LNHDA and CDR2 SQIVND (reference sequence). There are 14 residues in the CDR3. The germline V and J ends were trimmed by 3 bases and 6 bases, with 11 bases remaining between them. This CDR3 reads CASSMSAASGELFF. The CDR3 DNA is TGTGCCAGTAGTATGTCGGCGGCCTCCGGGGAGCTGTTTTTT.

This chain links TRBV19 with TRBJ2-1; 9 bases fit TRBD1. CDR3 length: 15 amino acids. The germline V gene encodes CDR1 LNHDA and CDR2 SQIVND (reference sequence). The V and J ends lost 5 bases and 5 bases, in that order; junction bases with no gene match: 7. The CDR3 is CASSVPGQGHNEQFF. DNA for the CDR3: TGTGCCAGTAGTGTCCCGGGACAGGGTCACAATGAGCAGTTCTTC.